This T cell receptor (beta chain) was sequenced for a study of T cells in localized non-small cell lung cancer. The table came from immunoSEQ multiplex PCR; TCRdb's copy has only in-frame clones and leaves some out. This table holds about 1,100 clones, less than 25% found once. The CDR3 loop spans 14 amino acids. Looked up from germline, CDR1 is MNHGY and CDR2 is SAAAGT. After removal of 6 bases from V and 2 bases from J, the junction contained 6 bases not matched to a gene. This specimen was normal lung tissue next to the tumor, taken before any cancer treatment. The TCR was taken from a female donor older than 55 with stage III lung adenocarcinoma. This sequence joins TRBV6-8 and TRBJ2-7, with 8 nucleotides matching TRBD2. CDR3 in DNA: TGTGCCAGCAGACTAGCGGCCGCCACCTACGAGCAGTACTTC. Translating it yields CASRLAAATYEQYF.